This T cell receptor (beta chain) came from a study of blood T cells in healthy people across ages. Study-level points and caveats: Higher diversity and more naive CD4+ cells were features of long-lived donors, compared to aged donors.

A J-beta primer mix and a sample-barcoded 5' primer were used in a second PCR of roughly 6 to 11 cycles. Each cDNA molecule received a tag from a template-switch adaptor that had 12 random nucleotides. TCRdb used MiXCR to reprocess the 5' RACE reads, holding one entry per CDR3 protein. This sample has over 1,300,000 distinct CDR3 sequences, with roughly 64% found just once. J was trimmed by 8 bases and V by 6 bases; bases with no gene match: 4. This CDR3 is 11 amino acids long. Looked up from germline, CDR1 is SQVTM and CDR2 is ANQGSEA. The table lists this clonotype with a few counts. Its antigen is as yet unknown.

This TCR came from a man aged 18 to 29 in good health. Material for sequencing was blood. The V and J genes are TRBV29-1 and TRBJ2-1; 7 nucleotides agree with TRBD2. The DNA for the CDR3 is TGCAGCGTGAGACTAGCCTATGAGCAGTTCTTC. It codes for CSVRLAYEQFF.